These 13 T cell receptor beta chains were all obtained from the same sample, sequenced in a study of circulating CD8 cells and anti-PD-1 response in melanoma. Four subsets defined by PD-1 and/or TIGIT were sorted from live CD3+CD8+TCRalphabeta+ cells. Using approximately 14 ng of total RNA, TCR libraries were made with the QIAseq Immune Repertoire TCR panel. TCRdb called the reads again in MiXCR, with one record for every CDR3 protein. Found here are 960 or so distinct CDR3 sequences, 5.5% to 8.5% of them singletons; the top ten hold approximately 15%. The sample here was CD8+ T cells from PBMCs, taken at baseline or after one month of anti-PD-1 therapy (not recorded which). Receptor source: a human donor with melanoma.

This clonotype is medium-sized (0.01 to 0.1%) within its sample. The rearrangement joins TRBV20-1 to TRBJ1-1; D remains ambiguous. Trimming pared 5 bases from V and 1 base from J, leaving 11 bases between. The germline V gene encodes CDR1 DFQATT and CDR2 SNEGSKA (reference sequence). CDR3 length: 13 amino acids. The CDR3 loop is CSAHPPRNTEAFF. DNA for the CDR3: TGCAGTGCTCACCCGCCCAGGAACACTGAAGCTTTCTTT.

In its sample, this clonotype is medium-sized. The chain employs TRBV18 and TRBJ1-2; D is perhaps TRBD1 (5 bases). The CDR3 is made up of 16 amino acids. Trimming took off 3 bases at V and 7 bases at J, with 21 bases between the two ends. CDR1 and CDR2 from the germline V gene are KGHSH and LQKENI. CDR3 protein: CASSPSRGHPAVGYTF. CDR3 coding DNA: TGTGCCAGCTCACCTTCTCGGGGCCATCCGGCCGTTGGCTACACCTTC. Based on the CDR3 plus reference TRBV18 and TRBJ1-2, the full variable domain is NAGVMQNPRHLVRRRGQEARLRCSPMKGHSHVYWYRQLPEEGLKFMVYLQKENIIDESGMPKERFSAEFPKEGPSILRIQQVVRGDSAAYFCASSPSRGHPAVGYTFGSGTRLTVV.

Judged by abundance, this clonotype is medium-sized (0.01 to 0.1%). The rearrangement links TRBV25-1 to TRBJ1-1; D uncertain. The length of the CDR3 is 13 residues. Germline V gene lookup returns CDR1 MGHDK and CDR2 SYGVNS. Between the trimmed V and J ends, which lost 7 bases and 6 bases, there was a span of 15 bases. In nucleotides, the CDR3 is TGTGCCAGCACGCGGGGAGGGAGGGCTGAAGCTTTCTTT. Its translation: CASTRGGRAEAFF.

This clonotype came up once. This rearrangement joins TRBV10-3 to TRBJ1-5, with D unresolved. In germline, CDR1 is ENHRY, CDR2 SYGVKD. V was shortened by 0 bases and J by 2 bases, with 8 bases between the two germline ends. This CDR3 contains 15 residues. The CDR3 here is CAISESTDRNQPQHF. CDR3 bases: TGTGCCATCAGTGAGTCGACGGATCGCAATCAGCCCCAGCATTTT.

Worth noting for this clonotype: A much larger clone differs by one base, so this may be a read error. The V gene is TRBV24-1, the J gene TRBJ2-7; TRBD1 is a possible D gene (5 bases). The germline V and J ends were trimmed by 11 bases and 7 bases, with 20 bases remaining between them. The germline V gene encodes CDR1 KGHDR and CDR2 SFDVKD. The CDR3 length is 13 residues. The CDR3: CAIRDSSYNEQYF. CDR3 nucleotide sequence: TGTGCCATCCGAGACAGCTCCTACAATGAGCAGTACTTC.

The chain has TRBV27 and TRBJ2-3, with 8 bases matching TRBD2. CDR3 length: 15 residues. The V gene's germline CDR1 is MNHEY and CDR2 SMNVEV (reference sequence). J was trimmed by 2 bases and V by 8 bases; bases with no gene match: 9. CDR3 in amino acids: CASALGGEVTDTQYF. The DNA for the CDR3 is TGTGCCAGCGCCCTCGGGGGGGAGGTCACAGATACGCAGTATTTT.

In its sample, this clonotype is large. This sequence joins TRBV28 and TRBJ2-1; 7 nucleotides align to TRBD1. V was clipped by 6 bases and J by 8 bases; unmatched bases: 13. From germline, CDR1 is MDHEN and CDR2 SYDVKM. The CDR3 is 15 amino acids. CDR3 coding DNA: TGTGCCAGCAGCCACCCCGGCAGGGGGATAGATGAGCAGTTCTTC. Its translation: CASSHPGRGIDEQFF.

This clonotype is labeled large. CDR3 loop: CASSILVSEQFF. The CDR3 DNA reads TGTGCCAGCAGCATACTAGTAAGTGAGCAGTTCTTC. The chain is built from TRBV7-8 and TRBJ2-1, with a tentative D call TRBD2 (5 bases). Germline CDR1 and CDR2: SGHVS and FQNEAQ. The CDR3 consists of 12 residues. Trimming stripped 5 bases from V and 9 bases from J, with 11 bases between.

On this clonotype itself: One junction end disagrees with the germline gene, perhaps due to a read error. The chain combines TRBV28 with TRBJ2-5; 8 positions match TRBD2. This CDR3 spans 16 amino acids. Germline loops: CDR1 MDHEN, CDR2 SYDVKM. CDR3 nucleotide sequence: TGTGCCAGCGGCCCCCCCTCCGGGAGGGACCAAGAAACCCAGTACTTC. It specifies CASGPPSGRDQETQYF.

By proportion, this clonotype is medium-sized. The chain joins TRBV28 to TRBJ2-1; the D gene is possibly TRBD1 (5 bases). The germline CDR1 and CDR2 sequences are MDHEN and SYDVKM. Trimming removed 7 bases at V and 6 bases at J, with 13 bases between. The CDR3 spans 13 residues. Here the CDR3 reads CASIGAQLNEQFF. CDR3 DNA: TGTGCCAGCATTGGGGCCCAACTCAATGAGCAGTTCTTC.

By proportion, this clonotype is large. The rearrangement uses TRBV20-1 and TRBJ2-1, with TRBD1 matching over 9 bases. CDR1 is DFQATT, CDR2 SNEGSKA, per germline (reference sequence). V was clipped by 1 base and J by 3 bases; unmatched bases: 1. This CDR3 is 14 amino acids long. CDR3 protein: CSARGDRDYNEQFF. DNA for the CDR3: TGCAGTGCTAGAGGGGACAGGGACTACAATGAGCAGTTCTTC.

The chain uses TRBV10-3 and TRBJ2-2; 7 bases line up with TRBD1. Germline trimming cut 4 bases from V and 1 base from J; bases unmatched to any gene: 3. The CDR3 contains 15 residues. CDR1 ENHRY and CDR2 SYGVKD come from the germline V gene. DNA of the CDR3: TGTGCCATCAGTGGATGGACAGGGAACACCGGGGAGCTGTTTTTT. Its translation is CAISGWTGNTGELFF.

This clonotype qualifies as large. V is TRBV28 and J is TRBJ2-7; 8 positions match TRBD1. Trimming removed 3 bases from V and 2 bases from J; junction bases left unmatched: 6. Germline V gives CDR1 MDHEN, CDR2 SYDVKM. This CDR3 is built from 15 residues. DNA for the CDR3: TGTGCCAGCAGTTTGGGACAGGAGCATCCCTACGAGCAGTACTTC. This codes for CASSLGQEHPYEQYF. The entire variable domain, with the rest obtained from reference TRBV28 and TRBJ2-7, is as follows: DVKVTQSSRYLVKRTGEKVFLECVQDMDHENMFWYRQDPGLGLRLIYFSYDVKMKEKGDIPEGYSVSREKKERFSLILESASTNQTSMYLCASSLGQEHPYEQYFGPGTRLTVT.